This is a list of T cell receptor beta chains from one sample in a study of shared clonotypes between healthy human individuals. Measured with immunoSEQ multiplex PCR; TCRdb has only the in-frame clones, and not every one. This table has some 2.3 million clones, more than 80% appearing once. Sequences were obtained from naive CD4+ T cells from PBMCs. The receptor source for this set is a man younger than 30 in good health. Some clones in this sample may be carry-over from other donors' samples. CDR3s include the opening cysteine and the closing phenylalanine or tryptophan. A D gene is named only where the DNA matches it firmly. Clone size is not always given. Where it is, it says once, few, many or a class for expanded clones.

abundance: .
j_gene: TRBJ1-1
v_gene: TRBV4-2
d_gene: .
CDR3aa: CASSQEGRLNTEAFF
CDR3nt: TGTGCCAGCAGCCAAGAAGGACGGTTAAACACTGAAGCTTTCTTT

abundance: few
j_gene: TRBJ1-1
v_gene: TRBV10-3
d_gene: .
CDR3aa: CAIRRDNENTEAFF
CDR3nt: TGTGCCATCAGGCGGGACAACGAGAACACTGAAGCTTTCTTT

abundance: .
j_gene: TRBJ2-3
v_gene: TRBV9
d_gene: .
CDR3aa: CASSGDGGWWTDTQYF
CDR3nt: TGTGCCAGCAGCGGCGACGGCGGATGGTGGACAGATACGCAGTATTTT

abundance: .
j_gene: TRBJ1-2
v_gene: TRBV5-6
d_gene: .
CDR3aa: CASSLADRSPNYGYTF
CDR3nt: TGTGCCAGCAGCTTGGCCGACAGGAGCCCGAACTATGGCTACACCTTC

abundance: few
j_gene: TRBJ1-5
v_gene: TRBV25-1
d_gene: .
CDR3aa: CASSEGGLRNQPQHF
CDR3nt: TGTGCCAGCAGTGAGGGGGGACTCAGGAATCAGCCCCAGCATTTT

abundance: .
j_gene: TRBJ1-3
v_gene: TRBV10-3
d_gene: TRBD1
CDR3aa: CAINPGGRNTIYF
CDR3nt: TGTGCCATCAACCCAGGGGGGAGAAACACCATATATTTT

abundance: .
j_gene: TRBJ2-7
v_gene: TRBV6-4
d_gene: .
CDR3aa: CASQDEEYF
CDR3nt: TGTGCCAGCCAGGACGAGGAGTACTTC

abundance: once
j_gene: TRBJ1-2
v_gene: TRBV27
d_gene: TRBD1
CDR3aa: CASSPLDRDSYGYTF
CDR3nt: TGTGCCAGCAGTCCTTTAGACAGGGACTCCTATGGCTACACCTTC

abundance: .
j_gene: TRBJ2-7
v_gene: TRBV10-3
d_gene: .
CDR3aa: CAISDPAMSSYEQYF
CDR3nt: TGTGCCATCAGTGACCCAGCGATGAGCTCCTACGAGCAGTACTTC

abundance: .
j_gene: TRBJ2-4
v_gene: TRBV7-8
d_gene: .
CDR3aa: CASSLWGAKNIQYF
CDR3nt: TGTGCCAGCAGCTTATGGGGGGCCAAAAACATTCAGTACTTC

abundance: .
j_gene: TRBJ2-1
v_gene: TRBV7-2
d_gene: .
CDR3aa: CASSLASGANEQFF
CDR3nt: TGTGCCAGCAGCTTAGCTTCGGGTGCCAATGAGCAGTTCTTC

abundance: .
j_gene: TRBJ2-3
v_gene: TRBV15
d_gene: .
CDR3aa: CATSRGWTVGTDTQYF
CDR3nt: TGTGCCACCAGCAGAGGGTGGACAGTCGGCACAGATACGCAGTATTTT

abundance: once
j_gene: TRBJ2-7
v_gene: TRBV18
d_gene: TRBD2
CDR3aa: CASSLGTSGGGYEQYF
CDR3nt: TGTGCCAGCTCACTGGGGACTAGCGGCGGGGGCTACGAGCAGTACTTC